Listed below are T cell receptor beta chains from one sample, sequenced in a study of blood T cell repertoires in COVID-19. Using immunoSEQ multiplex PCR, the repertoire was profiled, and TCRdb retains in-frame clones only, with some absent. The sample lists 200,000 to 250,000 clones; 85% to 90% were seen once. Sequencing input: peripheral blood. The receptors derive from a man between 60 and 75 years old who had recovered from COVID-19. The CDR3 runs from the conserved cysteine through the conserved F or W. D genes are given only for firm matches. Size values are once, few and many counts, or a class for expanded clones, and some rows have none.

clone size,CDR3 length,J gene,V gene,D gene,CDR3 protein,CDR3 DNA
-,15,TRBJ1-1,TRBV5-1,TRBD1,CASSLTGVGSTEAFF,TGCGCCAGCAGCTTGACAGGGGTTGGGAGCACTGAAGCTTTCTTT
-,15,TRBJ1-6,TRBV3-1/TRBV3-2,TRBD1,CASSQDARGNSPLHF,TGTGCCAGCAGCCAAGACGCCAGGGGGAATTCACCCCTCCACTTT
-,11,TRBJ2-1,TRBV20-1,-,CSAGSYNEQFF,TGCAGTGCTGGGAGCTACAATGAGCAGTTCTTC
-,12,TRBJ2-1,TRBV5-1,-,CASSGIGGEQFF,TGCGCCAGCAGCGGGATCGGAGGCGAGCAGTTCTTC
-,16,TRBJ1-3,TRBV5-5,-,CASSPGAGGSGNTIYF,TGTGCCAGCAGCCCCGGGGCCGGGGGCTCTGGAAACACCATATATTTT
-,16,TRBJ1-1,TRBV9,TRBD1,CASSVGPGTGHTEAFF,TGTGCCAGCAGCGTAGGTCCAGGGACAGGTCATACTGAAGCTTTCTTT
-,14,TRBJ2-3,TRBV5-1,-,CASSLGQVTDTQYF,TGCGCCAGCAGCTTGGGGCAGGTCACAGATACGCAGTATTTT
-,15,TRBJ2-7,TRBV10-3,-,CAISDLTGSSYEQYF,TGTGCCATCAGTGACTTGACTGGGAGCTCCTACGAGCAGTACTTC
-,13,TRBJ1-1,TRBV5-5,-,CASSFPHGTEAFF,TGTGCCAGCAGCTTTCCCCACGGCACTGAAGCTTTCTTT
-,14,TRBJ1-1,TRBV28,TRBD1,CASSPDLLRGHAFF,TGTGCCAGCAGCCCCGATCTTCTGAGGGGGCATGCTTTCTTT
-,13,TRBJ2-1,TRBV10-3,TRBD2,CATGLAGGPGQFF,TGTGCCACGGGACTAGCGGGAGGGCCTGGGCAGTTCTTC
-,16,TRBJ2-2,TRBV5-1,-,CASSRESSRSGGELFF,TGCGCCAGCAGCCGGGAATCCAGCAGGTCGGGCGGGGAGCTGTTTTTT
-,16,TRBJ1-5,TRBV19,TRBD1,CASTSGTGVLGQPQHF,TGTGCCAGTACCTCCGGGACAGGGGTGTTAGGGCAGCCCCAGCATTTT
-,16,TRBJ2-5,TRBV19,-,CASSIGPPQGRETQYF,TGTGCCAGTAGTATTGGTCCCCCACAGGGCAGAGAGACCCAGTACTTC
-,13,TRBJ1-1,TRBV5-3,-,CARRPGRGTEAFF,TGTGCCAGAAGACCTGGACGGGGCACTGAAGCTTTCTTT
-,15,TRBJ2-1,TRBV27,-,CASSLAGPRTNEQFF,TGTGCCAGCAGTTTGGCGGGCCCCAGGACCAATGAGCAGTTCTTC
-,16,TRBJ2-3,TRBV3-1/TRBV3-2,TRBD2,CASTPTGLARTDTQYF,TGTGCCAGCACGCCAACCGGACTAGCTCGCACAGATACGCAGTATTTT
once,15,TRBJ2-1,TRBV18,TRBD2,CASSPMERDLYEQFF,TGTGCCAGCTCACCAATGGAGCGGGATTTATATGAGCAGTTCTTC
-,22,TRBJ2-3,TRBV24-1,-,CATSDFTGSAGPSPRSTDTQYF,TGTGCCACCAGTGATTTTACGGGTTCGGCGGGACCTTCCCCTAGGAGCACAGATACGCAGTATTTT
-,16,TRBJ2-7,TRBV7-6,-,CASSLAWGDGPYEQYF,TGTGCCAGCAGCTTAGCGTGGGGGGATGGACCCTACGAGCAGTACTTC
-,15,TRBJ1-1,TRBV5-6,-,CASSSRTEMNTEAFF,TGTGCCAGCAGCTCACGGACAGAAATGAACACTGAAGCTTTCTTT
-,13,TRBJ1-3,TRBV28,-,CASRKSAGNTIYF,TGTGCCAGCAGAAAGTCTGCGGGAAACACCATATATTTT
-,15,TRBJ2-4,TRBV28,-,CASSSPGRGRNIQYF,TGTGCCAGCAGTTCCCCCGGCAGGGGGAGGAACATTCAGTACTTC
-,15,TRBJ1-6,TRBV28,-,CASSGSVSYNSPLHF,TGTGCCAGCAGTGGGAGTGTCTCCTATAATTCACCCCTCCACTTT
-,13,TRBJ2-3,TRBV29-1,TRBD1,CSVQFTGGDTQYF,TGCAGCGTCCAATTCACAGGGGGAGATACGCAGTATTTT
-,12,TRBJ1-5,TRBV6-5,-,CASSRENQPQHF,TGTGCCAGCAGTCGGGAGAATCAGCCCCAGCATTTT
-,11,TRBJ1-6,TRBV3-1/TRBV3-2,-,CASSQAEALHF,TGTGCCAGCAGCCAAGCTGAGGCCCTCCACTTT
-,15,TRBJ1-1,TRBV27,-,CASSFQALRGTEAFF,TGTGCCAGCAGTTTCCAGGCCCTTAGGGGAACTGAAGCTTTCTTT
-,15,TRBJ1-6,TRBV5-6,TRBD1,CASSFRDRLNSPLHF,TGTGCCAGCAGCTTCCGGGACAGATTGAATTCACCCCTCCACTTT
-,15,TRBJ1-6,TRBV7-9,TRBD1,CASSLGQGVISPLHF,TGTGCCAGCAGCTTAGGACAGGGGGTAATTTCACCCCTCCACTTT
-,16,TRBJ2-1,TRBV4-1,TRBD2,CASSQTSGGSRNEQFF,TGCGCCAGCAGCCAGACTAGCGGGGGGTCTAGGAATGAGCAGTTCTTC
once,15,TRBJ1-5,TRBV24-1,TRBD1,CATSAGQGSVQPQHF,TGTGCCACCAGTGCGGGACAGGGGAGCGTTCAGCCCCAGCATTTT
-,13,TRBJ1-5,TRBV30,-,CAWSGGSNQPQHF,TGTGCCTGGAGTGGAGGGTCCAATCAGCCCCAGCATTTT
few,15,TRBJ1-5,TRBV19,TRBD1,CASKNTGGSGQPQHF,TGTGCCAGTAAAAATACAGGGGGCAGCGGACAGCCCCAGCATTTT
-,13,TRBJ1-5,TRBV6-6,-,CASSWSPSQPQHF,TGTGCCAGCAGTTGGTCACCGAGTCAGCCCCAGCATTTT
-,16,TRBJ1-6,TRBV19,-,CASSITASAYNSPLHF,TGTGCCAGTAGTATAACAGCTTCGGCCTATAATTCACCCCTCCACTTT